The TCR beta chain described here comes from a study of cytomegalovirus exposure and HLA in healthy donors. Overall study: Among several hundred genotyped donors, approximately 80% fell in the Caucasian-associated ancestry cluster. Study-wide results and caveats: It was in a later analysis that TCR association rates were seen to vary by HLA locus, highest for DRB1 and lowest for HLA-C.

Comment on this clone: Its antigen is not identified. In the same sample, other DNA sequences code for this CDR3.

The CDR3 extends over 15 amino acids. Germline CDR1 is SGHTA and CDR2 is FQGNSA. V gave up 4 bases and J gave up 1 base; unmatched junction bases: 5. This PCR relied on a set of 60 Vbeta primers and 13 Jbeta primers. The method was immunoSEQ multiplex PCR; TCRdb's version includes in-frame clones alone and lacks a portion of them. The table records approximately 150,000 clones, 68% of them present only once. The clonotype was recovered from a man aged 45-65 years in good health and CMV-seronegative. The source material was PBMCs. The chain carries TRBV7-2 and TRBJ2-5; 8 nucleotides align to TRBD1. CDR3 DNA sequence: TGTGCCAGCAGCTCCGGACAGGGCCCCCAAGAGACCCAGTACTTC. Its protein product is CASSSGQGPQETQYF.